The T cell receptor (beta chain) under discussion was sequenced for a study of glioma-infiltrating T cells after dendritic cell vaccination. Whole-study context: Between about 2002 and 2013, patients got autologous tumor lysate-pulsed dendritic cell vaccines.

Primers: 60 V beta forward and 13 J beta reverse. Measured with immunoSEQ multiplex PCR; TCRdb has only the in-frame clones, and not every one. The sample carries tens of thousands of clones, around 83% recorded once. CDR1 MDHEN and CDR2 SYDVKM come from the germline V gene. This CDR3 is 15 amino acids long. The V gene end was trimmed by 3 bases and the J gene end by 8 bases; junction bases not matched to a gene: 10. Regarding time point: after dendritic cell vaccination, including at tumor progression/relapse. Only patients with spare fresh-frozen tumor and over two years of follow-up were included. None of the glioblastoma patients had an isocitrate dehydrogenase mutation.

The chain carries TRBV28 and TRBJ2-1; 7 nucleotides line up with TRBD2. The sample here was blood, taken after dendritic cell vaccination. This sequence originates from a human donor with glioblastoma. CDR3 residues: CASSFRTSGWDEQFF. In DNA, the CDR3 is TGTGCCAGCAGTTTCCGGACTAGTGGATGGGATGAGCAGTTCTTC.